The 25 T cell receptor beta chains below all came from one sample that was sequenced in a study of blood T cell repertoires in COVID-19. Clones were sequenced by immunoSEQ multiplex PCR, and TCRdb holds only the in-frame ones, with some missing. The sample shows under 200,000 clones, around four fifths of them seen only once. Source material: peripheral blood. Receptors were obtained from a man aged 35 to 55 who had recovered from COVID-19.

The chain carries TRBV5-6 and TRBJ2-7; D is uncertain. V was pared by 3 bases and J by 5 bases, with 15 bases between. The germline V gene has CDR1 SGHDT and CDR2 YYEEEE. This CDR3 region has 14 residues. The CDR3 loop reads CASSYHLNVDEQYF. For the CDR3, the DNA is TGTGCCAGCAGCTACCACCTAAACGTCGACGAGCAGTACTTC.

The gene calls are TRBV4-3 and TRBJ2-3; maybe TRBD2 (6 bases). CDR3 length: 17 amino acids. Per the germline V gene, CDR1 is LGHNA and CDR2 is YSLEER. Trimming stripped 0 bases from V and 5 bases from J, with 18 bases between. Here the CDR3 DNA reads TGCGCCAGCAGCCAAGATCGGATTAGCGGAGGCGGAGATACGCAGTATTTT. It encodes CASSQDRISGGGDTQYF.

This chain joins TRBV19 and TRBJ2-7; 11 bases line up with TRBD1. This CDR3 region has 14 residues. V lost 7 bases to trimming and J lost 6 bases; unmatched junction nucleotides: 8. The germline V gene encodes CDR1 LNHDA and CDR2 SQIVND (reference sequence). The CDR3 DNA reads as TGTGCCAGTACCCCGGGACAGGGGGTCGGCGAGCAGTACTTC. Translating gives CASTPGQGVGEQYF.

In its sample, this clone was seen a few times. V is TRBV10-1 and J is TRBJ1-2; the match to TRBD1 covers 8 bases. J gave up 2 bases and V 8 bases, and 10 bases lay outside the gene matches. Germline V gene sequence: CDR1 WNHNN, CDR2 SYGVQD (reference sequence). This CDR3 is built from 15 residues. This CDR3 is CASFLTGVTNYGYTF. The CDR3 DNA reads as TGCGCCAGCTTCCTGACAGGGGTGACGAACTATGGCTACACCTTC.

This clone was seen a few times. This chain uses TRBV9 with TRBJ2-7, with 8 bases identical to TRBD2. Germline lookup yields CDR1 SGDLS and CDR2 YYNGEE. With 0 bases clipped from V and 2 bases from J, the junction kept 10 bases outside the gene matches. The CDR3 consists of 17 residues. The CDR3 sequence: CASSVVPQTSVAYEQYF. In DNA form, the CDR3 reads TGTGCCAGCAGCGTAGTCCCCCAGACTAGCGTGGCCTACGAGCAGTACTTC.

The V and J genes are TRBV4-2 and TRBJ1-3; D is uncertain. Germline CDR1 LGHNA, CDR2 YNFKEQ. V was shortened by 0 bases and J by 0 bases, with 9 bases between the two germline ends. There are 16 residues in the CDR3. The CDR3 is CASSQERGSSGNTIYF. The CDR3 nucleotides are TGTGCCAGCAGCCAAGAGCGGGGAAGCTCTGGAAACACCATATATTTT.

This sequence joins TRBV6-1 and TRBJ2-2, with 9 bases identical to TRBD1. The junction had 7 bases not matched to a gene; V was cut back by 4 bases and J by 4 bases. Per the germline V gene, CDR1 is MNHNS and CDR2 is SASEGT. The CDR3 runs to 16 residues. CDR3 sequence: CASSARQGVGTGELFF. In DNA form, the CDR3 reads TGTGCCAGCAGTGCCAGACAGGGGGTGGGCACCGGGGAGCTGTTTTTT.

V and J are TRBV6-5 and TRBJ2-1; a possible D gene is TRBD1 (6 bases). This CDR3 contains 15 residues. Germline V gives CDR1 MNHEY, CDR2 SVGAGI. V lost 6 bases and J lost 0, with 12 bases in between. The CDR3: CASSQGRSSYNEQFF. The DNA for the CDR3 is TGTGCCAGCAGCCAGGGGCGGAGCTCCTACAATGAGCAGTTCTTC.

The CDR3 region has the DNA TGTGCCAGCAGCCTTTCGAGTGCGCGGGGAACAGATACGCAGTATTTT. This encodes CASSLSSARGTDTQYF. This chain joins TRBV7-3 and TRBJ2-3, with D possibly TRBD2 on 6 matching bases. The CDR3 has 16 residues. From germline, CDR1 is SGHTA and CDR2 FQGTGA. V dropped 5 bases and J dropped 3 bases, with 18 bases sitting between them.

V usage is TRBV13 and J usage is TRBJ2-1, with D tentatively TRBD1 (6 bases). Germline V gene sequence: CDR1 PRHDT, CDR2 FYEKMQ (reference sequence). The CDR3 has 20 amino acids. Trimming left V 2 bases short and J 1 base short, with 24 bases between. DNA of the CDR3: TGTGCCAGCAGCTTAAGGGGGTGGGAGTACGGGGCCCAGTCCTACAATGAGCAGTTCTTC. Protein product: CASSLRGWEYGAQSYNEQFF. Full variable domain (missing parts from reference TRBV13 and TRBJ2-1): AAGVIQSPRHLIKEKRETATLKCYPIPRHDTVYWYQQGPGQDPQFLISFYEKMQSDKGSIPDRFSAQQFSDYHSELNMSSLELGDSALYFCASSLRGWEYGAQSYNEQFFGPGTRLTVL.

The chain joins TRBV6-1 to TRBJ2-2; D is possibly TRBD2 (6 bases). This CDR3 contains 13 residues. Trimming stripped 4 bases from V and 4 bases from J, with 7 bases between. From germline, CDR1 is MNHNS and CDR2 SASEGT. Here the CDR3 DNA reads TGTGCCAGCAGTGGGGAGGTCACCGGGGAGCTGTTTTTT. This gives the protein CASSGEVTGELFF.

This clone showed up just once. The rearrangement joins TRBV4-2 to TRBJ2-1; a possible D gene is TRBD2 (7 bases). Per the germline V gene, CDR1 is LGHNA and CDR2 is YNFKEQ. Trimming removed 2 bases at V and 6 bases at J, with 14 bases between. The CDR3 loop spans 15 amino acids. The CDR3 DNA is TGTGCCAGCAGCCAAAGGGGGGGGCCCGGCAATGAGCAGTTCTTC. Translation gives CASSQRGGPGNEQFF.

The CDR3 sequence: CASSQLAGRNTDTQYF. The CDR3, as DNA: TGTGCCAGCAGCCAACTAGCGGGAAGGAACACAGATACGCAGTATTTT. V usage is TRBV16 and J usage is TRBJ2-3, with 9 positions matching TRBD2. Germline-derived CDR1 and CDR2 are KGHSY and FQNENV. V dropped 2 bases and J dropped 2; count of bases not matched to a gene: 5. The CDR3 sequence is 16 residues long.

The V gene is TRBV4-3, the J gene TRBJ2-3, with 8 bases that match TRBD2. CDR1 is LGHNA and CDR2 is YSLEER in the germline V gene. CDR3 length equals 17 residues. Trimming removed 3 bases from V and 0 bases from J; junction bases left unmatched: 8. For the CDR3, the DNA is TGCGCCAGCAGCCAGGGCAGCGGGGGACCAAGCACAGATACGCAGTATTTT. Amino acid sequence: CASSQGSGGPSTDTQYF.

The sample holds a few counts of this clone. The CDR3 DNA is TGTGCCAGCAGCCAAACTCAAGCAGGGGCCTATGGCTACACCTTC. Translating it yields CASSQTQAGAYGYTF. This chain joins TRBV3-1 (or the pseudogene TRBV3-2) and TRBJ1-2; a weak D match, TRBD1 (6 bases). CDR3 length: 15 residues. Trimming took off 2 bases at V and 4 bases at J, with 14 bases between the two ends. Germline CDR1 LGHDT, CDR2 YNNKEL (reference sequence).

The count of this clone is one. The genes are TRBV6-5 and TRBJ2-1; D gene unclear. CDR1 MNHEY and CDR2 SVGAGI come from the germline V gene. V lost 0 bases to trimming and J lost 7 bases, with 10 bases between them. The CDR3 is 14 amino acids. As DNA, the CDR3 is TGTGCCAGCAGTTACTCGAGAACCGGGAATGAGCAGTTCTTC. It yields the protein CASSYSRTGNEQFF.

The V gene is TRBV27, the J gene TRBJ2-5, with D hard to call. The CDR3 consists of 13 residues. Germline loops: CDR1 MNHEY, CDR2 SMNVEV (reference sequence). V lost 2 bases to trimming and J lost 6 bases, with 10 bases between them. The CDR3 loop reads CASSLKAVQTQYF. CDR3 nucleotide sequence: TGTGCCAGCAGTTTAAAGGCGGTGCAGACCCAGTACTTC.

Only one count was recorded for this clone. This chain joins TRBV10-3 and TRBJ2-7; D is possibly TRBD2 (5 bases). V dropped 10 bases and J dropped 1 base, with 11 bases sitting between them. CDR3 length equals 12 residues. Germline V gene sequence: CDR1 ENHRY, CDR2 SYGVKD. The CDR3 protein is CATARVSYEQYF. CDR3 DNA: TGTGCCACGGCGCGGGTGTCCTACGAGCAGTACTTC.

This clone has just one count. The chain combines TRBV10-3 with TRBJ2-3; D gene uncertain. Trimming took off 3 bases at V and 1 base at J, with 5 bases between the two ends. The CDR3 is made up of 13 amino acids. Germline V gives CDR1 ENHRY, CDR2 SYGVKD. CDR3 in amino acids: CAISDGRTDTQYF. CDR3 nucleotides: TGTGCCATCAGTGACGGTCGCACAGATACGCAGTATTTT.

This chain joins TRBV12-5 and TRBJ2-5, with a tentative D call TRBD2 (6 bases). This CDR3 is built from 16 residues. V lost 8 bases and J lost 5, with 24 bases in between. CDR1 and CDR2 (germline): LGHNT, FRNRAP. The CDR3 DNA is TGTGCTAGTCATGGAGGGCCCGCTCAGTCGGGGGAGACCCAGTACTTC. This encodes CASHGGPAQSGETQYF.

This chain uses TRBV11-2 with TRBJ2-3; TRBD1 matches at 8 bases. Germline assignment: CDR1 SGHAT and CDR2 FQNNGV. J gave up 6 bases and V 4 bases, and 12 bases lay outside the gene matches. The length of the CDR3 is 16 residues. This CDR3 reads CASSSLRGPTEDTQYF. The CDR3 DNA is TGTGCCAGCAGCTCACTCAGGGGGCCGACTGAGGATACGCAGTATTTT.

The chain is built from TRBV4-1 and TRBJ2-7; 8 bases map to TRBD2. Germline V gene data show CDR1 as MGHRA and CDR2 as YSYEKL. CDR3 length: 15 residues. V was pared by 6 bases and J by 2 bases, with 9 bases of the junction left unmatched. CDR3 sequence (DNA): TGCGCCAGCAGTGTAGGTCTAGCGGGTCCCTACGAGCAGTACTTC. Its translation is CASSVGLAGPYEQYF.

J is TRBJ2-1 and V is TRBV4-3; D may be TRBD2 (5 bases). The V end lost 0 bases, the J end lost 0 bases, and 9 bases lay between the germline ends. The CDR3 is 16 residues long. CDR1 is LGHNA, CDR2 YSLEER, per germline. For the CDR3, the DNA is TGCGCCAGCAGCCAAGAGAGCGGTAGCTCCTACAATGAGCAGTTCTTC. This gives the protein CASSQESGSSYNEQFF.

This rearrangement joins TRBV7-8 to TRBJ2-3; the D gene is possibly TRBD2 (5 bases). The germline V and J ends were trimmed by 5 bases and 0 bases, with 9 bases remaining between them. Germline lookup yields CDR1 SGHVS and CDR2 FQNEAQ. CDR3 length equals 14 residues. The CDR3, as DNA: TGTGCCAGCAGCACTCGGGGAAGCACAGATACGCAGTATTTT. It translates to CASSTRGSTDTQYF.

The rearrangement uses TRBV11-3 and TRBJ2-3; possibly TRBD1 for D (5 bases). V gave up 5 bases and J gave up 4 bases, with 13 bases separating them. The V gene's germline CDR1 is SGHNT and CDR2 YENEEA. This CDR3 region has 14 residues. The DNA for the CDR3 is TGTGCCAGCAGCCAGGCAGGGATCCCAGATACGCAGTATTTT. Translated, it gives CASSQAGIPDTQYF.